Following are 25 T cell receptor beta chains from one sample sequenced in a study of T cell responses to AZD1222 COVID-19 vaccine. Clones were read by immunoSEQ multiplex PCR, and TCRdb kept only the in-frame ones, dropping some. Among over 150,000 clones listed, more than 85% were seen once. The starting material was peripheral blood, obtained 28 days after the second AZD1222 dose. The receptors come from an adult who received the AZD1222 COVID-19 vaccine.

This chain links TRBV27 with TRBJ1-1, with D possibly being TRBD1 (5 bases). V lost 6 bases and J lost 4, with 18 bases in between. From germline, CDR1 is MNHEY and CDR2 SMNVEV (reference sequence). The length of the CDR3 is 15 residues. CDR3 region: CASRPAGGIGTEAFF. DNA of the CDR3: TGTGCCAGCAGACCCGCGGGGGGGATCGGCACTGAAGCTTTCTTT.

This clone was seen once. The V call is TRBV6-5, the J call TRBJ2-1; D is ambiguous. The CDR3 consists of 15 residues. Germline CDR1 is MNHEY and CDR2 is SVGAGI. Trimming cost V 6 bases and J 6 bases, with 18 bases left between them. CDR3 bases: TGTGCCAGCAGACTCCCAGGTCTCGGCTTCAATGAGCAGTTCTTC. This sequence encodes CASRLPGLGFNEQFF.

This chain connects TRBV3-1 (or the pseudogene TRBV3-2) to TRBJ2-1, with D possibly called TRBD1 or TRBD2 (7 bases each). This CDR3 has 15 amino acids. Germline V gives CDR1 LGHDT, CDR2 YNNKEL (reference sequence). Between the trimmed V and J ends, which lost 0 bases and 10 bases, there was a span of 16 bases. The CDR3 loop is CASSQDRGGGDEQFF. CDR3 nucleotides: TGTGCCAGCAGCCAAGACCGGGGAGGGGGCGACGAGCAGTTCTTC.

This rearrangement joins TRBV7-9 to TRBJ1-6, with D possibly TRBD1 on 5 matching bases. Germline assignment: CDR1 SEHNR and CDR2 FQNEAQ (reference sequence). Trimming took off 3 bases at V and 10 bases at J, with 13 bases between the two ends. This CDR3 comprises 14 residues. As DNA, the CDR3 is TGTGCCAGCAGCTTGTTCGGGGGTCGGTCACCCCTCCACTTT. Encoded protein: CASSLFGGRSPLHF.

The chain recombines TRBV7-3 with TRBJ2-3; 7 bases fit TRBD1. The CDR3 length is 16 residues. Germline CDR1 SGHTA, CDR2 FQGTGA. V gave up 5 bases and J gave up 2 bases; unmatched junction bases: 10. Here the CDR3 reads CASSNSWTGHTDTQYF. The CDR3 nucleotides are TGTGCCAGCAGCAACTCCTGGACAGGTCACACAGATACGCAGTATTTT.

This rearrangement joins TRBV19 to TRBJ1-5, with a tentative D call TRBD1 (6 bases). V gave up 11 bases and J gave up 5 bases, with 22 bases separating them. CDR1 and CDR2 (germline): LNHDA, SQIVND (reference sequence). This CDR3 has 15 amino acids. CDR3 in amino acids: CAASRGARGDQPQHF. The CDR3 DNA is TGTGCCGCATCCCGGGGGGCGCGGGGGGATCAGCCCCAGCATTTT.

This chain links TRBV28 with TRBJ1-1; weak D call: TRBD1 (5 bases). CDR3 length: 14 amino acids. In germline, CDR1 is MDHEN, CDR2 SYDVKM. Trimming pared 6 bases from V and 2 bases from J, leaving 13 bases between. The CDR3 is CASRMAGGNTEAFF. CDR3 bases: TGTGCCAGCAGAATGGCCGGGGGTAACACTGAAGCTTTCTTT.

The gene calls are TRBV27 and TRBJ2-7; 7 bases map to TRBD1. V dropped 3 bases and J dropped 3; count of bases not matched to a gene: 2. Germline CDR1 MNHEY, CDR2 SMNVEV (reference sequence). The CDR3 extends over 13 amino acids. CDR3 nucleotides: TGTGCCAGCAGTTTTTACAGGGGCTACGAGCAGTACTTC. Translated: CASSFYRGYEQYF.

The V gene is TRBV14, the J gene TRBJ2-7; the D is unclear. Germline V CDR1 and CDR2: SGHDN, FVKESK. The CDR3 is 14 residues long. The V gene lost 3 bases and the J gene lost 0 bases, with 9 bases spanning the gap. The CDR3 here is CASSQLGGSYEQYF. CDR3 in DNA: TGTGCCAGCAGCCAGCTGGGCGGCTCCTACGAGCAGTACTTC.

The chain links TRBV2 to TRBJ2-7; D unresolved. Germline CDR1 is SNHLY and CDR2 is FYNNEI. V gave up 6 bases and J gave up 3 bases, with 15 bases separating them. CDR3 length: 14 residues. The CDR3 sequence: CASRGPLQSYEQYF. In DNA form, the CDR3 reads TGTGCCAGCAGGGGTCCCCTACAGAGCTACGAGCAGTACTTC.

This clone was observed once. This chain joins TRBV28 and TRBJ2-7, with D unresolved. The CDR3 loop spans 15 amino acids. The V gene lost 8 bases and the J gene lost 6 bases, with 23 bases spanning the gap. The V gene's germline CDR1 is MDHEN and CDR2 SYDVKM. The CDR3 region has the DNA TGTGCCAGCTATCACTCGCGCGCTAGAACGGGCGAGCAGTACTTC. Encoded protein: CASYHSRARTGEQYF.

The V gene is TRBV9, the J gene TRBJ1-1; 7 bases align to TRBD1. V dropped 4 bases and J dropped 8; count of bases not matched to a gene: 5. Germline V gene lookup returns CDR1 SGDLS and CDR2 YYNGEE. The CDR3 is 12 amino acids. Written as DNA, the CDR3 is TGTGCCAGCAGCCCAAGACAGGGCGAAGCTTTCTTT. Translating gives CASSPRQGEAFF.

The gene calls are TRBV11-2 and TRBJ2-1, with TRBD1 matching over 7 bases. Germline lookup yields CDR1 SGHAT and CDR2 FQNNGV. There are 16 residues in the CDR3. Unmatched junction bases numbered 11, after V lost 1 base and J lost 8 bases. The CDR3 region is CASSLVGQRHSDEQFF. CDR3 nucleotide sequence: TGTGCCAGCAGCTTAGTGGGACAGAGGCATTCGGATGAGCAGTTCTTC.

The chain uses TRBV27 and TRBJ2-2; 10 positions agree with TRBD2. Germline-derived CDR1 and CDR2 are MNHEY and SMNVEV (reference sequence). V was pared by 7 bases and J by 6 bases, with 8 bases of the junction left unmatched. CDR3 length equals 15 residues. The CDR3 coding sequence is TGTGCCAGCACTGGTAGCGGGAGGTTCCCCGGGGAGCTGTTTTTT. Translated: CASTGSGRFPGELFF.

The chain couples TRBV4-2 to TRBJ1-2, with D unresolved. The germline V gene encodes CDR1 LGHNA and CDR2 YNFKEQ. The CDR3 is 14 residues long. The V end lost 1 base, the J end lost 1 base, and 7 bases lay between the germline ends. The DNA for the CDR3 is TGTGCCAGCAGCCAAGGGGCCTTTAACTATGGCTACACCTTC. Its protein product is CASSQGAFNYGYTF.

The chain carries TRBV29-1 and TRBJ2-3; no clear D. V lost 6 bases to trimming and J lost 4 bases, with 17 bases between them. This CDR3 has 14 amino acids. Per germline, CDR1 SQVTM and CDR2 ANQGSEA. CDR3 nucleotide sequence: TGCAGCGTCCCCGCCCCAGCAGTTGCAGATACGCAGTATTTT. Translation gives CSVPAPAVADTQYF.

CDR3 loop: CASSLGQKNSPLHF. Written as DNA, the CDR3 is TGTGCCAGCAGTTTAGGACAGAAGAATTCACCCCTCCACTTT. The chain employs TRBV28 and TRBJ1-6; a possible D gene is TRBD1 (6 bases). Trimming took off 2 bases at V and 7 bases at J, with 9 bases between the two ends. From germline, CDR1 is MDHEN and CDR2 SYDVKM. CDR3 length equals 14 residues.

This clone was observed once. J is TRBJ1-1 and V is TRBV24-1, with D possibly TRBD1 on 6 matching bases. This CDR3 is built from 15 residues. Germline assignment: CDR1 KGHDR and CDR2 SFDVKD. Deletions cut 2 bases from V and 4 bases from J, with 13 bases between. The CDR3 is CATSDSRGGITEAFF. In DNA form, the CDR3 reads TGTGCCACCAGTGATTCAAGGGGGGGTATCACTGAAGCTTTCTTT.

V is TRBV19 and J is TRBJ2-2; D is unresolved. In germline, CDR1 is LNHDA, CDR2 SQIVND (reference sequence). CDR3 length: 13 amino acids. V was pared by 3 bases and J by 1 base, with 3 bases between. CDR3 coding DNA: TGTGCCAGTAGTATGGGGAACACCGGGGAGCTGTTTTTT. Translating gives CASSMGNTGELFF.

The DNA for the CDR3 is TGTGCCAGCAGCCCCACCCCTGTTAGGGGCGATGAGCAGTTCTTC. It yields the protein CASSPTPVRGDEQFF. J is TRBJ2-1 and V is TRBV11-3; D may be TRBD1 (5 bases). The CDR3 length is 15 residues. Trimming left V 5 bases short and J 8 bases short, with 19 bases between. The germline V gene encodes CDR1 SGHNT and CDR2 YENEEA.

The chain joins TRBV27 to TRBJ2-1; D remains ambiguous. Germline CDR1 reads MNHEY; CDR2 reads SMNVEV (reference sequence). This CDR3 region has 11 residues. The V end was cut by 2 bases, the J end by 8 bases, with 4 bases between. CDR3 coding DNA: TGTGCCAGCAGTTTAGCGGATGAGCAGTTCTTC. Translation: CASSLADEQFF.

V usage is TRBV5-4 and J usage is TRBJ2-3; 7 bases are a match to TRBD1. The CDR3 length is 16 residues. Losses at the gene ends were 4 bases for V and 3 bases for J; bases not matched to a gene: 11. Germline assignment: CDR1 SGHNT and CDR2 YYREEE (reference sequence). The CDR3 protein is CASSLPGTVETDTQYF. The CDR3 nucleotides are TGTGCCAGCAGCCTCCCCGGGACAGTAGAAACAGATACGCAGTATTTT.

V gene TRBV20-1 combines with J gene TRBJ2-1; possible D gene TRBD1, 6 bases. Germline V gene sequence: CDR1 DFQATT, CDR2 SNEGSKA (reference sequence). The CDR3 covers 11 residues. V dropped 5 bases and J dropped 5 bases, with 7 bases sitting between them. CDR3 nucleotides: TGCAGTGCTCACAGGGACAATGAGCAGTTCTTC. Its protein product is CSAHRDNEQFF.

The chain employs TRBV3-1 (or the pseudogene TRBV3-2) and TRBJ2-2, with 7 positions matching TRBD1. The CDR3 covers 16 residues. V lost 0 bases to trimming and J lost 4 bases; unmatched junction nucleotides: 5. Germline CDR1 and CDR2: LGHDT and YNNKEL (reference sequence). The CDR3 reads CASSQETGLGTGELFF. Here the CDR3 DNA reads TGTGCCAGCAGCCAAGAGACAGGGTTAGGCACCGGGGAGCTGTTTTTT.

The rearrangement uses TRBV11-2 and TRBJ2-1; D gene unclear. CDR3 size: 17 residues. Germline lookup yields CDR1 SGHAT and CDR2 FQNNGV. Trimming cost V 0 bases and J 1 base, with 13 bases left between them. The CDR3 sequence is CASSLDMSPLSYNEQFF. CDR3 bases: TGTGCCAGCAGCTTAGATATGTCACCCCTTTCCTACAATGAGCAGTTCTTC.